This TCR beta chain was recorded in a study of T cell changes during pregnancy in multiple sclerosis. V lost 5 bases and J lost 5; bases outside the gene matches: 15. The CDR3 covers 17 residues. Germline-derived CDR1 and CDR2 are SEHNR and FQNEAQ (reference sequence). Only in-frame clones appear in the TCRdb table, and some are missing; sequencing was by immunoSEQ multiplex PCR. The sample records 55,000 to 65,000 clones, over 90% being singletons. This material consisted of CD8+ T cells from peripheral blood mononuclear cells, taken in the third trimester of pregnancy. This sequence joins TRBV7-9 and TRBJ2-3; 8 bases align to TRBD2. This receptor was obtained from a female donor with multiple sclerosis, enrolled in a pregnancy study. CDR3 DNA sequence: TGTGCCAGCAGCCCTACAGTCCCAGCGGGAGTAAGAGATACGCAGTATTTT. Translation gives CASSPTVPAGVRDTQYF.